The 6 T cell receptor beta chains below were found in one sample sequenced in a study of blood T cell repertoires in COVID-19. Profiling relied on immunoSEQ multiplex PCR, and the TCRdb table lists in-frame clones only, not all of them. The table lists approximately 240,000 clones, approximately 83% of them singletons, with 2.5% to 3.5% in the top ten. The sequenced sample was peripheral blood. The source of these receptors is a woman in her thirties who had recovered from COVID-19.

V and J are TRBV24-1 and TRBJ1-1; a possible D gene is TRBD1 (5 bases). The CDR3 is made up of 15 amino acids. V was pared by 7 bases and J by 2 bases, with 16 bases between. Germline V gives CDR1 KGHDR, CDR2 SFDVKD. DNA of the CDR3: TGTGCCACCAGAGACAGCCCGGCAACTAACACTGAAGCTTTCTTT. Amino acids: CATRDSPATNTEAFF.

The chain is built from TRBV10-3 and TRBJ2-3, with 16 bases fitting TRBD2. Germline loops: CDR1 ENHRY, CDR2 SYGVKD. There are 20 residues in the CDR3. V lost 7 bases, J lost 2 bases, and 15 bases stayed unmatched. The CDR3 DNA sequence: TGTGCCATCAAACCTACCGGGACTAGCGGGGGGGCAACTGCCACAGATACGCAGTATTTT. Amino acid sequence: CAIKPTGTSGGATATDTQYF.

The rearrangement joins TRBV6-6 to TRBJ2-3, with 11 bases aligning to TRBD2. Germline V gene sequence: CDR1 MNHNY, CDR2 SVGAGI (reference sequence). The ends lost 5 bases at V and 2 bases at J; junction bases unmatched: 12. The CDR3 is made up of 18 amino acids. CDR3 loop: CASSQSVGTSGLTDTQYF. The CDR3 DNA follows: TGTGCCAGCAGTCAGTCGGTCGGGACTAGCGGCCTCACAGATACGCAGTATTTT.

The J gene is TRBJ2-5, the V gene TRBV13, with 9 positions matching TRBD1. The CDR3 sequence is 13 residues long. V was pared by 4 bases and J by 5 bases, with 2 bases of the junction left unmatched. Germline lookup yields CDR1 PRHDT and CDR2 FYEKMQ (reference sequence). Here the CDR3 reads CASSWGTGETQYF. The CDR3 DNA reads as TGTGCCAGCAGCTGGGGGACAGGGGAGACCCAGTACTTC.

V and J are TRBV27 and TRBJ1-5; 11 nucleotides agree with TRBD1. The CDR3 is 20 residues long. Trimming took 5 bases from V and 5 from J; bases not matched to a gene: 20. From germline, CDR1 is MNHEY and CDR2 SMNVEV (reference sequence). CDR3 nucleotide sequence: TGTGCCAGCAGTAAGAGGGGTCCCCGGGACAGGGGGAAGGAAGATCAGCCCCAGCATTTT. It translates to CASSKRGPRDRGKEDQPQHF.

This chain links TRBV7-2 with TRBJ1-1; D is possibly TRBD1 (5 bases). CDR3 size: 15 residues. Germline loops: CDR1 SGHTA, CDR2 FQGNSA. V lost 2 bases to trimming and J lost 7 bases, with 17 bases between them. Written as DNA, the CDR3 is TGTGCCAGCAGCTTAAAAGGAGGAGGGGTCGGTGAAGCTTTCTTT. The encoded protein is CASSLKGGGVGEAFF.